This TCR beta chain was documented in a study of blood T cell repertoires in COVID-19. About the study: Specimens from acute and convalescent COVID-19 originated in the United States, Italy and Spain. T cells, B-cell-depleted T cells, or PBMCs provided the cDNA or gDNA that served as material.

Seattle enrolled patients during active infection and tracked them longitudinally. Trimming removed 8 bases at V and 5 bases at J, with 16 bases between. The CDR3 length is 14 residues. CDR1 and CDR2 (germline): MDHEN, SYDVKM. Authors' processing steps: Amplification from reference gene primers served as the basis for estimated nucleated cell counts. Sequenced by immunoSEQ multiplex PCR; TCRdb stores in-frame clones only, minus some. V and J calls and clone size come straight from that table; D and trimming were deduced from the DNA. The sample holds around 130,000 clones; less than 90% are singletons and the top ten take 8% to 9%.

The clonotype comes from a man aged 25-45 years with COVID-19, enrolled during active disease. V gene TRBV28 combines with J gene TRBJ2-1; a possible D gene is TRBD1 (6 bases). The sample consisted of peripheral blood. The DNA of the CDR3 is TGTGCCAGCCGGCCCCGGACAGTGGACAATGAGCAGTTCTTC. Its protein product is CASRPRTVDNEQFF. The variable domain in full, completed from reference TRBV28 and TRBJ2-1, reads DVKVTQSSRYLVKRTGEKVFLECVQDMDHENMFWYRQDPGLGLRLIYFSYDVKMKEKGDIPEGYSVSREKKERFSLILESASTNQTSMYLCASRPRTVDNEQFFGPGTRLTVL.